The next 21 T cell receptor beta chains were all read from a single sample in a study of blood T cell repertoires in COVID-19. Using immunoSEQ multiplex PCR, the repertoire was profiled, and TCRdb retains in-frame clones only, with some absent. The sample carries some 170,000 clones, 75% to 80% recorded once. The sample comprised peripheral blood. Receptors originate from a woman in her 70s with acute or convalescent COVID-19.

This clone was counted between two and nine times. V is TRBV27 and J is TRBJ2-1; the D gene is possibly TRBD2 (6 bases). The CDR3 is 16 residues long. Germline CDR1 and CDR2: MNHEY and SMNVEV (reference sequence). Trimming shortened V by 5 bases and J by 9 bases, and 23 bases separated the two germline ends. This CDR3 reads CASSDYRASVGSEQFF. The CDR3 nucleotides are TGTGCCAGCAGTGATTACCGGGCCTCGGTCGGGAGTGAGCAGTTCTTC.

This rearrangement joins TRBV18 to TRBJ2-6; D not resolved. This CDR3 has 15 residues. Germline assignment: CDR1 KGHSH and CDR2 LQKENI. Between the trimmed V and J ends, which lost 6 bases and 0 bases, there was a span of 9 bases. CDR3 loop: CASSDDSSGANVLTF. The CDR3 coding sequence is TGTGCCAGCTCGGATGACTCCTCTGGGGCCAACGTCCTGACTTTC.

The chain combines TRBV7-9 with TRBJ1-5, with 11 bases that match TRBD1. There are 15 residues in the CDR3. Germline V gives CDR1 SEHNR, CDR2 FQNEAQ (reference sequence). V trimming: 4 bases; J trimming: 4 bases; junction bases outside the gene matches: 3. For the CDR3, the DNA is TGTGCCAGCAGCTCGGGACAGGGGGAAAATCAGCCCCAGCATTTT. Translated: CASSSGQGENQPQHF.

The rearrangement joins TRBV9 to TRBJ1-2; a possible D gene is TRBD1 (5 bases). With 7 bases removed from V and 6 bases from J, the gap between germline ends came to 28 bases. The CDR3 is 17 residues long. Germline V gene lookup returns CDR1 SGDLS and CDR2 YYNGEE. The CDR3 spells CASFSGKKPRVADGYTF. As DNA, the CDR3 is TGTGCCAGCTTCTCCGGAAAAAAACCCAGGGTAGCGGATGGCTACACCTTC.

The V call is TRBV19, the J call TRBJ1-6; D call uncertain. The germline V and J ends were trimmed by 1 base and 7 bases, with 11 bases remaining between them. Germline values: CDR1 LNHDA, CDR2 SQIVND (reference sequence). There are 15 residues in the CDR3. The CDR3 DNA sequence: TGTGCCAGTAGTATAGGAGACTTAACGAATTCACCCCTCCACTTT. Protein: CASSIGDLTNSPLHF.

J is TRBJ2-1 and V is TRBV10-3; 7 positions agree with TRBD1. V trimming: 4 bases; J trimming: 7 bases; junction bases outside the gene matches: 16. The length of the CDR3 is 17 residues. Germline V gene data show CDR1 as ENHRY and CDR2 as SYGVKD. CDR3 region: CAISGGNRGDRSNEQFF. Here the CDR3 DNA reads TGTGCCATCAGTGGCGGAAACAGGGGCGACCGCTCGAATGAGCAGTTCTTC.

The chain couples TRBV5-4 to TRBJ2-1; 11 bases match TRBD2. From germline, CDR1 is SGHNT and CDR2 YYREEE (reference sequence). This CDR3 is 14 amino acids long. The CDR3 DNA reads TGTGCGTCATCGGCTAGCGGGAGGTGGGATGAGCAGTTCTTC. Translating it yields CASSASGRWDEQFF. The full variable domain, with the rest looked up from reference TRBV5-4 and TRBJ2-1, is ETGVTQSPTHLIKTRGQQVTLRCSSQSGHNTVSWYQQALGQGPQFIFQYYREEENGRGNFPPRFSGLQFPNYSSELNVNALELDDSALYLCASSASGRWDEQFFGPGTRLTVL.

This sequence joins TRBV4-1 and TRBJ1-5; the D gene is possibly TRBD1 (5 bases). V was trimmed by 0 bases and J by 4 bases, leaving 7 bases between them. Germline CDR1 is MGHRA and CDR2 is YSYEKL. This CDR3 has 14 residues. The CDR3 reads CASSQDPGNQPQHF. DNA of the CDR3: TGCGCCAGCAGCCAAGACCCAGGGAATCAGCCCCAGCATTTT.

The chain combines TRBV27 with TRBJ2-1, with D hard to call. Looked up from germline, CDR1 is MNHEY and CDR2 is SMNVEV (reference sequence). This CDR3 region has 15 residues. V lost 6 bases, J lost 0 bases, and 12 bases lay in between. This CDR3 reads CASSRTPLSYNEQFF. In DNA form, the CDR3 reads TGTGCCAGCAGCCGAACTCCTCTCTCCTACAATGAGCAGTTCTTC.

The chain carries TRBV6-5 and TRBJ2-1, with TRBD1 matching over 9 bases. The CDR3 consists of 15 residues. Germline V gene data show CDR1 as MNHEY and CDR2 as SVGAGI. Unmatched junction bases numbered 9, after V lost 8 bases and J lost 4 bases. The CDR3 spells CASATDRGIYNEQFF. DNA for the CDR3: TGTGCCAGCGCCACGGACAGGGGAATTTACAATGAGCAGTTCTTC.

The V call is TRBV7-9, the J call TRBJ2-3; D is possibly TRBD1 (6 bases). Trimming took off 5 bases at V and 2 bases at J, with 14 bases between the two ends. The CDR3 runs 15 residues. CDR1 is SEHNR, CDR2 FQNEAQ, per germline (reference sequence). Here the CDR3 DNA reads TGTGCCAGCAGCCATGCACAGGGATTCACAGATACGCAGTATTTT. Amino acids: CASSHAQGFTDTQYF.

This clone was seen a handful of times. V and J are TRBV19 and TRBJ1-1; D ambiguous. Germline V gives CDR1 LNHDA, CDR2 SQIVND (reference sequence). V was shortened by 0 bases and J by 11 bases, with 13 bases between the two germline ends. This CDR3 comprises 13 residues. The CDR3 spells CASSIDGRLTAFF. The CDR3 DNA follows: TGTGCCAGTAGTATAGATGGCAGATTAACGGCTTTCTTT.

The chain combines TRBV6-6 with TRBJ1-2; D possibly corresponds to TRBD1 (5 bases). Germline assignment: CDR1 MNHNY and CDR2 SVGAGI (reference sequence). The V end lost 6 bases, the J end lost 6 bases, and 20 bases lay between the germline ends. This CDR3 is built from 15 residues. CDR3 region: CASSRPGTYFHGYTF. CDR3 bases: TGTGCCAGCAGCCGACCCGGGACTTATTTCCATGGCTACACCTTC.

The chain recombines TRBV6-1 with TRBJ2-1; TRBD2 aligns across 13 bases. With V trimmed by 7 bases and J by 5 bases, 2 bases remained unmatched. Germline V gene lookup returns CDR1 MNHNS and CDR2 SASEGT. The length of the CDR3 is 14 residues. The DNA for the CDR3 is TGTGCCAGCAAAGGGACTAGCGGGAACAATGAGCAGTTCTTC. Translation: CASKGTSGNNEQFF.

V and J are TRBV7-9 and TRBJ1-6; D might be TRBD1 (5 bases). The CDR3 loop spans 16 amino acids. The germline V gene encodes CDR1 SEHNR and CDR2 FQNEAQ (reference sequence). Between the trimmed V and J ends, which lost 3 bases and 0 bases, there was a span of 9 bases. DNA of the CDR3: TGTGCCAGCAGCTTGGGGGGTGGCTCCTATAATTCACCCCTCCACTTT. This codes for CASSLGGGSYNSPLHF.

The V and J genes are TRBV9 and TRBJ2-2; 9 bases align to TRBD2. CDR3 size: 17 residues. V shed 2 bases and J 6 bases; nucleotides not matched to a gene: 11. Germline-derived CDR1 and CDR2 are SGDLS and YYNGEE. CDR3 loop: CASSVFVAGVGAGELFF. Written as DNA, the CDR3 is TGTGCCAGCAGCGTTTTTGTAGCGGGAGTTGGAGCCGGGGAGCTGTTTTTT.

The chain couples TRBV10-3 to TRBJ1-2; no firm D call. Germline V gene data show CDR1 as ENHRY and CDR2 as SYGVKD. Trimming left V 6 bases short and J 4 bases short, with 12 bases between. The CDR3 is made up of 13 amino acids. CDR3 nucleotide sequence: TGTGCCATCAGCCCGGGAGGAAGCTATGGCTACACCTTC. Protein sequence: CAISPGGSYGYTF.

This chain uses TRBV7-8 with TRBJ2-1, with 7 bases matching TRBD2. The germline V gene has CDR1 SGHVS and CDR2 FQNEAQ. CDR3 length: 15 residues. V gave up 5 bases and J gave up 7 bases; unmatched junction bases: 11. CDR3 amino acids: CASSPRTSNMNEQFF. The CDR3, as DNA: TGTGCCAGCAGCCCGAGGACTAGTAATATGAATGAGCAGTTCTTC. Full variable domain (missing parts from reference TRBV7-8 and TRBJ2-1): GAGVSQSPRYKVAKRGQDVALRCDPISGHVSLFWYQQALGQGPEFLTYFQNEAQLDKSGLPSDRFFAERPEGSVSTLKIQRTQQEDSAVYLCASSPRTSNMNEQFFGPGTRLTVL.

On this clone: One end of the junction does not line up with germline, which may come from a read error. V and J are TRBV29-1 and TRBJ1-2; TRBD1 agrees at 7 bases. The CDR3 totals 13 residues. From germline, CDR1 is SQVTM and CDR2 ANQGSEA. CDR3 sequence: CSVEGQEIYGYTF. The CDR3 DNA follows: TGCAGCGTCGAAGGACAGGAAATCTATGGCTACACCTTC.

The chain uses TRBV2 and TRBJ2-7; tentative D call: TRBD2 (6 bases). Trimming took off 7 bases at V and 4 bases at J, with 11 bases between the two ends. Germline CDR1 SNHLY, CDR2 FYNNEI. The CDR3 extends over 12 amino acids. The CDR3 protein is CASTDGGYEQYF. The CDR3 DNA is TGTGCCAGCACCGATGGGGGGTACGAGCAGTACTTC. Full variable domain (missing parts from reference TRBV2 and TRBJ2-7): EPEVTQTPSHQVTQMGQEVILRCVPISNHLYFYWYRQILGQKVEFLVSFYNNEISEKSEIFDDQFSVERPDGSNFTLKIRSTKLEDSAMYFCASTDGGYEQYFGPGTRLTVT.

This clone has only a few counts. This CDR3 is also generated by other DNA sequences in the sample. The V call is TRBV7-9, the J call TRBJ1-1; 8 bases agree with TRBD1. This CDR3 is 12 amino acids long. V dropped 5 bases and J dropped 7; count of bases not matched to a gene: 3. Germline V gene data show CDR1 as SEHNR and CDR2 as FQNEAQ (reference sequence). The CDR3 DNA reads as TGTGCCAGCAGCCTTGGACAGGGTGAAGCTTTCTTT. Translated, it gives CASSLGQGEAFF.